The 8 T cell receptor beta chains presented below share a single source sample, sequenced in a study of T cell changes during pregnancy in multiple sclerosis. Clones were sequenced by immunoSEQ multiplex PCR, and TCRdb holds only the in-frame ones, with some missing. The table has tens of thousands of clones, around 93% seen once. This sample comprised peripheral blood, obtained in the second trimester of pregnancy. These receptors all come from a female donor with multiple sclerosis, enrolled in a pregnancy study.

The chain uses TRBV4-2 and TRBJ2-7, with TRBD2 identical over 9 bases. This CDR3 contains 17 residues. With 0 bases clipped from V and 4 bases from J, the junction kept 10 bases outside the gene matches. Germline V lookup: CDR1 LGHNA, CDR2 YNFKEQ. CDR3 amino acids: CASSQDLAGVNPYEQYF. The CDR3 DNA reads as TGTGCCAGCAGCCAAGATTTAGCGGGAGTCAACCCATACGAGCAGTACTTC.

The chain recombines TRBV7-6 with TRBJ2-4; tentatively, D is TRBD2 (7 bases). V was clipped by 1 base and J by 3 bases, with 10 bases between them. The CDR3 length is 15 residues. Germline CDR1 SGHVS, CDR2 FNYEAQ. The CDR3 reads CASSLGGGGKNIQYF. The CDR3 DNA is TGTGCCAGCAGCTTAGGGGGAGGGGGCAAAAACATTCAGTACTTC.

The chain has TRBV2 and TRBJ2-5; 7 nucleotides match TRBD1. With 2 bases clipped from V and 0 bases from J, the junction kept 3 bases outside the gene matches. Germline V CDR1 and CDR2: SNHLY, FYNNEI. The CDR3 runs 15 residues. The CDR3: CASSEWGQNQETQYF. In DNA form, the CDR3 reads TGTGCCAGCAGTGAATGGGGACAGAACCAAGAGACCCAGTACTTC.

The V and J genes are TRBV4-1 and TRBJ2-7, with 7 bases that match TRBD2. After removal of 1 base from V and 7 bases from J, the junction contained 10 bases not matched to a gene. Per the germline V gene, CDR1 is MGHRA and CDR2 is YSYEKL. There are 15 residues in the CDR3. Here the CDR3 reads CASSQGPGGAGEQYF. The DNA for the CDR3 is TGCGCCAGCAGCCAAGGCCCCGGGGGAGCGGGAGAGCAGTACTTC.

The genes are TRBV6-6 and TRBJ1-4; the match to TRBD1 covers 8 bases. V shed 6 bases, J shed 1 base, and the junction held 4 bases outside the gene matches. Germline V gene data show CDR1 as MNHNY and CDR2 as SVGAGI (reference sequence). This CDR3 region has 15 residues. CDR3: CASSSRGRTNEKLFF. Written as DNA, the CDR3 is TGTGCCAGCAGCTCCAGGGGGCGAACTAATGAAAAACTGTTTTTT.

The gene calls are TRBV19 and TRBJ2-7, with D possibly matching TRBD2 (5 bases). V was trimmed by 6 bases and J by 3 bases, leaving 12 bases between them. Germline CDR1 reads LNHDA; CDR2 reads SQIVND (reference sequence). CDR3 length: 13 amino acids. CDR3: CASSEPGSYEQYF. The CDR3 DNA reads TGTGCCAGTAGCGAACCGGGAAGCTACGAGCAGTACTTC. The complete variable domain, with remaining parts taken from reference TRBV19 and TRBJ2-7, reads DGGITQSPKYLFRKEGQNVTLSCEQNLNHDAMYWYRQDPGQGLRLIYYSQIVNDFQKGDIAEGYSVSREKKESFPLTVTSAQKNPTAFYLCASSEPGSYEQYFGPGTRLTVT.

The chain is built from TRBV7-6 and TRBJ1-1; TRBD1 is a possible D gene (5 bases). CDR3 length equals 16 residues. Germline assignment: CDR1 SGHVS and CDR2 FNYEAQ. The ends were cut back, 5 bases at V and 5 bases at J, with 21 bases in the middle. CDR3 nucleotides: TGTGCCAGCAGCCCAGTAAGTTGGGGCGCGGAAACTGAAGCTTTCTTT. Translated, it gives CASSPVSWGAETEAFF.

V gene TRBV5-6 combines with J gene TRBJ1-6; D is unclear. This CDR3 is built from 15 residues. Germline assignment: CDR1 SGHDT and CDR2 YYEEEE. Trimming removed 2 bases at V and 10 bases at J, with 16 bases between. Written as DNA, the CDR3 is TGTGCCAGCAGCTTATCTACGGGGATAGGATCACCCCTCCACTTT. Residues: CASSLSTGIGSPLHF.